The 20 T cell receptor beta chains below all came from one sample that was sequenced in a study of T cell responses to AZD1222 COVID-19 vaccine. Sequenced by immunoSEQ multiplex PCR; TCRdb stores in-frame clones only, minus some. The data contain around 120,000 clones, around 87% of them singletons. The specimen was peripheral blood, collected 28 days after the second AZD1222 dose. The receptors shown here come from an adult who received the AZD1222 COVID-19 vaccine.

Only one count was recorded for this clone. CDR3 loop: CASSSFYEQYF. The CDR3 DNA reads TGTGCCAGCAGTTCCTTTTACGAGCAGTACTTC. V is TRBV12-3 or TRBV12-4 and J is TRBJ2-7; unclear D gene. The CDR3 has 11 amino acids. V dropped 4 bases and J dropped 4 bases, with 5 bases sitting between them.

This chain connects TRBV28 to TRBJ1-2, with no clear D. The V and J ends lost 3 bases and 9 bases respectively, with 14 bases between them. The CDR3 contains 13 residues. CDR1 MDHEN and CDR2 SYDVKM come from the germline V gene. CDR3 DNA: TGTGCCAGCAGTTTTGGGTCCACTAAGAGCTACACCTTC. The encoded protein is CASSFGSTKSYTF.

The chain employs TRBV24-1 and TRBJ2-3; 8 bases are shared with TRBD2. Looked up from germline, CDR1 is KGHDR and CDR2 is SFDVKD. V shed 9 bases, J shed 0 bases, and the junction held 4 bases outside the gene matches. The CDR3 is 14 residues long. Here the CDR3 DNA reads TGTGCCACCTCCGGGAGGGTGAGCACAGATACGCAGTATTTT. Protein product: CATSGRVSTDTQYF.

This clone was seen a few times. The V gene is TRBV3-1 (or the pseudogene TRBV3-2), the J gene TRBJ1-6, with D hard to call. V was trimmed by 2 bases and J by 7 bases, leaving 9 bases between them. The germline CDR1 and CDR2 sequences are LGHDT and YNNKEL (reference sequence). The CDR3 is made up of 14 amino acids. CDR3 nucleotides: TGTGCCAGCAGCCAACCCAAAGAGAATTCACCCCTCCACTTT. This gives the protein CASSQPKENSPLHF.

This sequence joins TRBV30 and TRBJ1-1; D is ambiguous. Germline CDR1 is GTSNPN and CDR2 is SVGIG (reference sequence). With 5 bases removed from V and 5 bases from J, the gap between germline ends came to 15 bases. This CDR3 comprises 13 residues. The CDR3 protein is CAWGDIAETEAFF. CDR3 in DNA: TGTGCCTGGGGAGACATTGCAGAGACTGAAGCTTTCTTT.

The rearrangement uses TRBV14 and TRBJ2-5; the D gene is possibly TRBD2 (5 bases). Germline CDR1 is SGHDN and CDR2 is FVKESK. V lost 1 base, J lost 5 bases, and 11 bases lay in between. The CDR3 has 14 amino acids. CDR3 amino acids: CASSQVGVLETQYF. For the CDR3, the DNA is TGTGCCAGCAGCCAAGTGGGAGTCTTGGAGACCCAGTACTTC.

In its sample, this clone was seen once. The V call is TRBV10-3, the J call TRBJ2-7; D is ambiguous. The V end lost 3 bases, the J end lost 3 bases, and 15 bases lay between the germline ends. Per the germline V gene, CDR1 is ENHRY and CDR2 is SYGVKD. This CDR3 comprises 15 residues. Here the CDR3 DNA reads TGTGCCATCAGTGACGGACCGACCATCGGCTACGAGCAGTACTTC. The encoded protein is CAISDGPTIGYEQYF.

The CDR3 region is CASSPGGLGAFF. Here the CDR3 DNA reads TGTGCCAGCAGCCCCGGCGGCCTGGGAGCTTTCTTT. V gene TRBV7-2 combines with J gene TRBJ1-1; D is uncertain. The V end was cut by 5 bases, the J end by 10 bases, with 14 bases between. The CDR3 consists of 12 residues. The germline V gene encodes CDR1 SGHTA and CDR2 FQGNSA.

The chain links TRBV3-1 (or the pseudogene TRBV3-2) to TRBJ1-2; a weak D match, TRBD1 (5 bases). Germline V gene data show CDR1 as LGHDT and CDR2 as YNNKEL (reference sequence). The CDR3 is made up of 15 amino acids. V was pared by 2 bases and J by 4 bases, with 14 bases between. In DNA form, the CDR3 reads TGTGCCAGCAGCCAACTCCCGGGGCAGATCTATGGCTACACCTTC. It specifies CASSQLPGQIYGYTF.

The V gene is TRBV6-5, the J gene TRBJ1-2, with 9 nucleotides matching TRBD1. There are 14 residues in the CDR3. V trimming: 6 bases; J trimming: 4 bases; junction bases outside the gene matches: 6. Germline values: CDR1 MNHEY, CDR2 SVGAGI. The CDR3 sequence is CASRRGQGGYGYTF. DNA for the CDR3: TGTGCCAGCAGACGGGGACAGGGAGGCTATGGCTACACCTTC.

V is TRBV7-2 and J is TRBJ2-2; D not resolved. CDR3 length: 16 amino acids. CDR1 and CDR2 (germline): SGHTA, FQGNSA. V was trimmed by 3 bases and J by 3 bases, leaving 14 bases between them. The CDR3 DNA sequence: TGTGCCAGCAGCTTTAGGGCAGTGTTAGACACCGGGGAGCTGTTTTTT. Translated, it gives CASSFRAVLDTGELFF. The full variable domain, its missing parts supplied by reference TRBV7-2 and TRBJ2-2, is GAGVSQSPSNKVTEKGKDVELRCDPISGHTALYWYRQSLGQGLEFLIYFQGNSAPDKSGLPSDRFSAERTGGSVSTLTIQRTQQEDSAVYLCASSFRAVLDTGELFFGEGSRLTVL.

The chain links TRBV21-1 to TRBJ2-6; the D call in the table, TRBD1, was not verified against the DNA. TRBV21-1 is reported as a pseudogene. The CDR3 spans 15 residues. The CDR3 nucleotides read TGTGCCAGCAGCAAGACAGGGTCCGGGGCCAACGTCCTGACTTTC. It translates to CASSKTGSGANVLTF.

The J gene is TRBJ1-1, the V gene TRBV5-1, with D possibly TRBD1 on 5 matching bases. The germline V and J ends were trimmed by 4 bases and 3 bases, with 16 bases remaining between them. CDR1 is SGHRS, CDR2 YFSETQ, per germline. CDR3 length equals 15 residues. CDR3 loop: CASSPGLWGDTEAFF. For the CDR3, the DNA is TGCGCCAGCAGCCCCGGTTTATGGGGGGACACTGAAGCTTTCTTT. Drawing the rest from reference TRBV5-1 and TRBJ1-1, the complete variable domain is KAGVTQTPRYLIKTRGQQVTLSCSPISGHRSVSWYQQTPGQGLQFLFEYFSETQRNKGNFPGRFSGRQFSNSRSEMNVSTLELGDSALYLCASSPGLWGDTEAFFGQGTRLTVV.

This chain uses TRBV5-5 with TRBJ2-7; TRBD1 matches 7 bases. With 0 bases clipped from V and 4 bases from J, the junction kept 4 bases outside the gene matches. The CDR3 totals 14 residues. Germline V gene lookup returns CDR1 SGHKS and CDR2 YYEKEE (reference sequence). The CDR3 coding sequence is TGTGCCAGCAGCTTGGCCCCAGGGGGATACGAGCAGTACTTC. This sequence encodes CASSLAPGGYEQYF.

The V call is TRBV27, the J call TRBJ1-6; TRBD1 is a possible D gene (5 bases). This CDR3 region has 15 residues. V dropped 5 bases and J dropped 5 bases, with 13 bases sitting between them. The germline V gene encodes CDR1 MNHEY and CDR2 SMNVEV (reference sequence). The CDR3 coding sequence is TGTGCCAGCAGTCCGTGGACACATAATAATTCACCCCTCCACTTT. Translated: CASSPWTHNNSPLHF.

The chain links TRBV7-8 to TRBJ2-7; 10 positions agree with TRBD1. V was clipped by 2 bases and J by 6 bases; unmatched bases: 7. Germline CDR1 and CDR2: SGHVS and FQNEAQ. The CDR3 length is 15 residues. The CDR3, as DNA: TGTGCCAGCAGCTTATTTTTGGGACAGGGGTTCGAGCAGTACTTC. Its translation is CASSLFLGQGFEQYF.

The chain links TRBV5-4 to TRBJ2-3; tentatively, D is TRBD1 (6 bases). Trimming shortened V by 0 bases and J by 2 bases, and 13 bases separated the two germline ends. The germline gives CDR1 SGHNT, CDR2 YYREEE (reference sequence). The CDR3 contains 16 residues. Here the CDR3 DNA reads TGTGCCAGCAGCTTGGCAACAGGGCGCCCCACAGATACGCAGTATTTT. Its protein product is CASSLATGRPTDTQYF.

CDR3 residues: CATSRDRVVGELFF. The CDR3 DNA follows: TGTGCCACCAGCAGAGATAGGGTTGTCGGGGAGCTGTTTTTT. The chain joins TRBV15 to TRBJ2-2; D is unclear. Trimming shortened V by 0 bases and J by 7 bases, and 9 bases separated the two germline ends. This CDR3 spans 14 amino acids. Germline loops: CDR1 LNHNV, CDR2 YYDKDF (reference sequence).

V is TRBV5-1 and J is TRBJ1-2; D is unclear. The V and J ends lost 4 bases and 0 bases respectively, with 13 bases between them. The CDR3 is 15 amino acids. CDR1 and CDR2 from the germline V gene are SGHRS and YFSETQ. The chain's CDR3 is CASSPGGSTNYGYTF. CDR3 DNA: TGCGCCAGCAGCCCGGGAGGATCCACTAACTATGGCTACACCTTC.

V gene TRBV14 combines with J gene TRBJ2-1, with TRBD2 as a possible D gene (6 bases). The V and J ends lost 4 bases and 10 bases respectively, with 23 bases between them. The length of the CDR3 is 16 residues. Germline loops: CDR1 SGHDN, CDR2 FVKESK. As DNA, the CDR3 is TGTGCCAGCAGCCCCCGGGCGCCCTCCTGGGGAGGCGAGCAGTTCTTC. Its translation: CASSPRAPSWGGEQFF.